This T cell receptor beta chain was profiled in a study of blood T cell repertoires in COVID-19. Looking at the study overall: From T cells, B-cell-depleted T cells, or PBMCs came the material, which was cDNA or gDNA.

Original handling: Cell counts per sample came from amplifying reference gene primers. The data were produced by immunoSEQ multiplex PCR, yet TCRdb's version contains in-frame clones alone and is incomplete. V and J calls and clone size are as listed in that table; D and trimming were resolved from the DNA. Found here are tens of thousands of clones, around 82% of them singletons; the top ten hold around 30%. The V and J ends lost 5 bases and 2 bases, in that order; junction bases with no gene match: 8. CDR1 and CDR2 (germline): MNHEY, SVGEGT. CDR3 length: 15 amino acids. The specimen was peripheral blood. This TCR derives from a human donor in a cohort sampled during active COVID-19. V is TRBV6-2 or TRBV6-3 and J is TRBJ1-2, with 7 positions matching TRBD1. The CDR3 sequence: CASSEVTGWNYGYTF. The CDR3 nucleotides are TGTGCCAGCAGTGAGGTGACAGGGTGGAACTATGGCTACACCTTC.